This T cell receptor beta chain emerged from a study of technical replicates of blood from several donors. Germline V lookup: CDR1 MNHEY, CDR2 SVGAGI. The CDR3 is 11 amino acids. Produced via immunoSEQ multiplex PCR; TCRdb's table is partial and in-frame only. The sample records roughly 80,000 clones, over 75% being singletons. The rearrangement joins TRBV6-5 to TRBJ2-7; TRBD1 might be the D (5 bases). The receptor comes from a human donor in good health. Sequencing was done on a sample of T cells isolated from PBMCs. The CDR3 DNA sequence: TGTGGAGTATTGTGGGGCCGCGAGCAGTACTTC. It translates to CGVLWGREQYF.